Following are 14 T cell receptor beta chains from one sample sequenced in a study of cytomegalovirus exposure and HLA in healthy donors. The PCR ran on 60 Vbeta and 13 Jbeta primers. Only in-frame clones appear in the TCRdb table, and some are missing; sequencing was by immunoSEQ multiplex PCR. The data hold some 78,000 clones, with 72% observed a single time. What was sequenced was PBMCs. All receptors derive from a woman aged 40 to 50 in good health and CMV-seropositive.

The V call is TRBV5-4, the J call TRBJ1-1; a weak D match, TRBD1 (6 bases). The germline V gene encodes CDR1 SGHNT and CDR2 YYREEE (reference sequence). V dropped 1 base and J dropped 1 base, with 14 bases sitting between them. This CDR3 contains 16 residues. In DNA form, the CDR3 reads TGTGCCAGCAGCTTGATACCCGGGACAAGGAACACTGAAGCTTTCTTT. Translating it yields CASSLIPGTRNTEAFF.

This clone has just one count. The chain carries TRBV30 and TRBJ2-3; 12 nucleotides align to TRBD2. V gave up 3 bases and J gave up 3 bases; unmatched junction bases: 4. Germline values: CDR1 GTSNPN, CDR2 SVGIG (reference sequence). The CDR3 has 15 residues. In nucleotides, the CDR3 is TGTGCCTGGAGACGCGGACTAGCGGGAACAGATACGCAGTATTTT. This sequence encodes CAWRRGLAGTDTQYF.

This rearrangement joins TRBV5-1 to TRBJ2-1; 11 nucleotides line up with TRBD1. The J segment lost 8 bases and the V segment lost 4 bases, leaving 8 bases of the junction unmatched. This CDR3 has 15 residues. Per germline, CDR1 SGHRS and CDR2 YFSETQ. The CDR3 DNA reads TGCGCCAGCAGCGTCGGACAGGGGGCGCACGATGAGCAGTTCTTC. It specifies CASSVGQGAHDEQFF.

This sequence joins TRBV6-5 and TRBJ2-5, with D possibly matching TRBD1 (6 bases). This CDR3 has 14 amino acids. V lost 6 bases and J lost 2, with 13 bases in between. CDR1 and CDR2 from the germline V gene are MNHEY and SVGAGI. For the CDR3, the DNA is TGTGCCAGCAGCCTCGACAGGCAACAAGAGACCCAGTACTTC. Translating it yields CASSLDRQQETQYF.

The J gene is TRBJ2-7, the V gene TRBV5-1, with a weak D call TRBD2 (6 bases). The V end lost 0 bases, the J end lost 5 bases, and 12 bases lay between the germline ends. The CDR3 is 14 amino acids. Germline V gene data show CDR1 as SGHRS and CDR2 as YFSETQ. CDR3 in amino acids: CASSLGDGGNEQYF. In DNA form, the CDR3 reads TGCGCCAGCAGCTTGGGAGATGGGGGGAACGAGCAGTACTTC.

The V gene is TRBV7-9, the J gene TRBJ2-5; D possibly corresponds to TRBD1 (6 bases). Trimming stripped 5 bases from V and 5 bases from J, with 18 bases between. CDR1 and CDR2 (germline): SEHNR, FQNEAQ (reference sequence). The CDR3 loop spans 15 amino acids. The CDR3 DNA is TGTGCCAGCAGCCCAGGGGCCTACCAGGGGGAGACCCAGTACTTC. It yields the protein CASSPGAYQGETQYF. The full variable domain, with the rest looked up from reference TRBV7-9 and TRBJ2-5, is DTGVSQNPRHKITKRGQNVTFRCDPISEHNRLYWYRQTLGQGPEFLTYFQNEAQLEKSRLLSDRFSAERPKGSFSTLEIQRTEQGDSAMYLCASSPGAYQGETQYFGPGTRLLVL.

This clone was counted a single time. The chain recombines TRBV7-2 with TRBJ1-6; maybe TRBD1 (6 bases). V lost 1 base to trimming and J lost 7 bases, with 11 bases between them. CDR1 is SGHTA and CDR2 is FQGNSA in the germline V gene. The CDR3 is 15 residues long. CDR3 nucleotide sequence: TGTGCCAGCAGCTTAGGTTGGACAGTAAATTCACCCCTCCACTTT. Residues: CASSLGWTVNSPLHF.

This rearrangement joins TRBV27 to TRBJ2-1; 8 bases are shared with TRBD1. The germline V gene encodes CDR1 MNHEY and CDR2 SMNVEV (reference sequence). J lost 8 bases, V lost 6 bases, and 9 bases had no gene match. The CDR3 totals 14 residues. The CDR3 loop reads CASSRNLRGHEQFF. The DNA for the CDR3 is TGTGCCAGCAGCCGCAATCTCAGGGGGCATGAGCAGTTCTTC.

In this sample, this clone turned up a few times. This CDR3 is CASSSTGTGSSTEAFF. The CDR3 DNA follows: TGTGCCAGCAGCTCAACCGGGACAGGGAGTAGCACTGAAGCTTTCTTT. The chain recombines TRBV7-9 with TRBJ1-1, with 9 bases lining up with TRBD1. The CDR3 totals 16 residues. V lost 4 bases to trimming and J lost 4 bases; unmatched junction nucleotides: 10. Germline assignment: CDR1 SEHNR and CDR2 FQNEAQ (reference sequence). The complete variable domain, with remaining parts taken from reference TRBV7-9 and TRBJ1-1, reads DTGVSQNPRHKITKRGQNVTFRCDPISEHNRLYWYRQTLGQGPEFLTYFQNEAQLEKSRLLSDRFSAERPKGSFSTLEIQRTEQGDSAMYLCASSSTGTGSSTEAFFGQGTRLTVV.

The chain joins TRBV20-1 to TRBJ2-7; D may be TRBD2 (5 bases). The ends were cut back, 7 bases at V and 7 bases at J, with 14 bases in the middle. The germline V gene encodes CDR1 DFQATT and CDR2 SNEGSKA (reference sequence). This CDR3 region has 11 residues. CDR3 DNA: TGCAGTGGTCTACGGGGTTGGGAGCAGTACTTC. It codes for CSGLRGWEQYF.

This clone was counted only a few times. The V and J genes are TRBV21-1 and TRBJ1-1. TRBV21-1 represents a pseudogene. The CDR3 has 14 amino acids. The CDR3 DNA reads as TGTGCCAGCAGCAAGCCGGGACTCGACACTGAAGCTTTCTTT. Its translation: CASSKPGLDTEAFF.

This clone was seen a single time. The chain combines TRBV9 with TRBJ1-1; 8 positions match TRBD1. The germline V gene has CDR1 SGDLS and CDR2 YYNGEE. V trimming: 4 bases; J trimming: 7 bases; junction bases outside the gene matches: 9. The CDR3 length is 14 residues. The CDR3 DNA is TGTGCCAGCAGCCCAACAGGGGGGTCACGTGAAGCTTTCTTT. The encoded protein is CASSPTGGSREAFF.

This rearrangement joins TRBV7-2 to TRBJ1-4; a possible D gene is TRBD1 (6 bases). The germline V gene has CDR1 SGHTA and CDR2 FQGNSA. Trimming cost V 8 bases and J 0 bases, with 13 bases left between them. This CDR3 comprises 15 residues. CDR3 loop: CASSIGDTTNEKLFF. CDR3 DNA sequence: TGTGCCAGCTCTATCGGGGACACAACTAATGAAAAACTGTTTTTT.

The chain carries TRBV30 and TRBJ2-7; 8 bases match TRBD2. CDR3 size: 12 residues. Germline loops: CDR1 GTSNPN, CDR2 SVGIG (reference sequence). V lost 5 bases and J lost 3; bases outside the gene matches: 3. In DNA form, the CDR3 reads TGTGCCTGGGGTAGCGGGAACTACGAGCAGTACTTC. Protein product: CAWGSGNYEQYF.